Given below is one TCR beta chain in context. Antigen: not known. Germline lookup yields CDR1 SGHDT and CDR2 YYEEEE. This CDR3 has 18 amino acids. V lost 0 bases and J 2 bases, leaving 21 bases between the germline ends. The data belong to a study of cytomegalovirus exposure and HLA in healthy donors. Regarding the study as a whole: Solely CMV serostatus was available to characterize immune exposure. Reportedly, TCR beta sequences accurately predicted HLA-A and HLA-B alleles in most subjects.

A multiplex PCR was run with 60 Vbeta primers and 13 Jbeta primers. Here immunoSEQ multiplex PCR was the method, and the copy in TCRdb shows in-frame clones only, minus some. The sample has approximately 160,000 clones, over 75% seen once. The chain has TRBV5-6 and TRBJ2-7, with a weak D call TRBD2 (7 bases). This TCR was sampled from a woman aged 25 to 39 in good health and CMV-seronegative. Material: PBMCs. Here the CDR3 DNA reads TGTGCCAGCAGCTTGGGATGGGGGGGCCCCGCCAAGACCTACGAGCAGTACTTC. Its translation: CASSLGWGGPAKTYEQYF.